Listed below are T cell receptor beta chains from one sample, sequenced in a study of shared clonotypes between healthy human individuals. Clones were sequenced by immunoSEQ multiplex PCR, and TCRdb holds only the in-frame ones, with some missing. The repertoire holds 2,100,000 or so clones, with 95% as singletons. The sequencing input was naive CD4+ T cells sorted from blood. These receptors were collected from a man in his late teens or twenties in good health. The CDR3 runs from the conserved cysteine through the conserved F or W. Fields, in order: CDR3 protein, CDR3 DNA, D gene, clone size, J gene, V gene. The D gene is left open where the match is weak. Size tells how often a clone was seen (once, few, many) or the class of an expanded clone, and some rows leave it out.

CDR3: CSVERTSTDTQYF
DNA: TGCAGCGTTGAGAGGACTAGCACAGATACGCAGTATTTT
D: .
size: once
J: TRBJ2-3
V: TRBV29-1

CDR3: CASSLRQGGQETQYF
DNA: TGTGCCAGCAGCTTGAGACAGGGAGGACAAGAGACCCAGTACTTC
D: .
size: .
J: TRBJ2-5
V: TRBV7-9

CDR3: CASSQVNAEQFF
DNA: TGCGCCAGCAGCCAAGTGAATGCTGAGCAGTTCTTC
D: .
size: .
J: TRBJ2-1
V: TRBV4-1

CDR3: CASSPSSGEQFF
DNA: TGTGCCAGCTCACCCTCCTCGGGGGAGCAGTTCTTC
D: .
size: .
J: TRBJ2-1
V: TRBV18

CDR3: CAWRLAGSGTQYF
DNA: TGTGCCTGGAGACTAGCGGGCTCTGGGACGCAGTATTTT
D: TRBD2
size: .
J: TRBJ2-3
V: TRBV30

CDR3: CASSESRGISNQPQHF
DNA: TGCGCCAGCAGTGAGTCGAGGGGGATTAGCAATCAGCCCCAGCATTTT
D: .
size: once
J: TRBJ1-5
V: TRBV10-2

CDR3: CASSGETQYF
DNA: TGTGCCAGCAGTGGAGAGACCCAGTACTTC
D: .
size: few
J: TRBJ2-5
V: TRBV2

CDR3: CAWSRDSNQPQHF
DNA: TGTGCCTGGAGCCGGGACAGCAATCAGCCCCAGCATTTT
D: .
size: .
J: TRBJ1-5
V: TRBV30

CDR3: CASSAVGDVGNTIYF
DNA: TGCGCCAGCAGCGCAGTGGGGGATGTTGGAAACACCATATATTTT
D: .
size: .
J: TRBJ1-3
V: TRBV5-1

CDR3: CASSSEGDTQYF
DNA: TGTGCCAGCAGCAGCGAAGGCGATACGCAGTATTTT
D: .
size: .
J: TRBJ2-3
V: TRBV5-6

CDR3: CASSLDQSTEAFF
DNA: TGCGCCAGCAGCTTGGACCAGTCCACTGAAGCTTTCTTT
D: .
size: .
J: TRBJ1-1
V: TRBV5-1

CDR3: CASYDRGRGEQYF
DNA: TGTGCCAGCTACGACAGGGGGCGTGGGGAGCAGTACTTC
D: TRBD1
size: .
J: TRBJ2-7
V: TRBV27

CDR3: CASSTRQGPGGNSPLHF
DNA: TGTGCCAGTAGTACAAGACAGGGTCCTGGTGGAAATTCACCCCTCCACTTT
D: TRBD1
size: .
J: TRBJ1-6
V: TRBV19

CDR3: CAISESGFDSLKQYF
DNA: TGTGCCATCAGTGAGTCAGGATTTGACTCCCTCAAACAGTACTTC
D: .
size: .
J: TRBJ2-7
V: TRBV10-3

CDR3: CASTLASGSLGTGELFF
DNA: TGTGCCAGCACCTTGGCTAGCGGGTCACTGGGGACCGGGGAGCTGTTTTTT
D: TRBD2
size: once
J: TRBJ2-2
V: TRBV11-2